A selection of T cell receptor beta chains follows, all from one sample in a study of regulatory T cells in long-lasting Graves disease. TCRdb reanalysed the multiplex PCR reads using MiXCR and keeps one entry per CDR3 protein. The sample shows roughly 400,000 distinct CDR3 sequences, roughly a fifth of them seen only once. Sequencing was performed on peripheral blood mononuclear cells (PBMCs), taken when the disease was refractory, from a patient treated with antithyroid drugs. The receptors were gathered from a female donor with Graves disease. CDR3s include the opening cysteine and the closing phenylalanine or tryptophan. The D gene is left open where the match is weak. Part of the rows lack a size; the others show once, few, many or a class for expanded clones.

V gene	D gene	J gene	clone size	CDR3 DNA	CDR3 protein
TRBV2	TRBD1	TRBJ2-5	many	TGTGCCGGACAGGGTGTGGGTGAGACCCAGTACTTC	CAGQGVGETQYF
TRBV6-1	TRBD2	TRBJ2-2	many	TGTGCCAGCAGCTTATTAGCGGGGGGCATCACCGGGGAGCTGTTTTTT	CASSLLAGGITGELFF
TRBV6-2/TRBV6-3	-	TRBJ2-2	few	TGTGCCAGCAGTCCGGCAGGGGCGGCCGGGGAGCTGTTTTTT	CASSPAGAAGELFF
TRBV7-8	-	TRBJ2-2	few	TGTGCCAGCAGCCCCTCCCTACTAGCCTCCACCGGGGAGCTGTTTTTT	CASSPSLLASTGELFF
TRBV6-5	-	TRBJ1-1	-	TGTGCCAGCAGTTACAGTGGGCAGTACACTGAAGCTTTCTTT	CASSYSGQYTEAFF
TRBV7-9	-	TRBJ2-7	-	TGTGCCAGCACCCGCCTGGCCCAATCGGAAGAGCAGTACTTC	CASTRLAQSEEQYF
TRBV20-1	-	TRBJ1-5	few	TGCAGTGCACCGGACCGACAAAGCAATCAGCCCCAGCATTTT	CSAPDRQSNQPQHF
TRBV6-1	-	TRBJ1-1	many	TGTGCCAGCAGCCCTCGAGAAGGGAGGGTGAACACTGAAGCTTTCTTT	CASSPREGRVNTEAFF
TRBV18	-	TRBJ1-2	-	TGTGCCGGCTCACCACCGGGACCTCTCTATGGCTACACCTTC	CAGSPPGPLYGYTF
TRBV7-8	-	TRBJ1-2	-	TGTGCCAGCAGCTTAACGGGAAGGACAGATGATACTAACTATGGCTACACCTTC	CASSLTGRTDDTNYGYTF
TRBV30	-	TRBJ2-7	-	TGTGCCTGGAGTCGGGGGGCGGGTTCCTACGAGCAGTACTTC	CAWSRGAGSYEQYF
TRBV2	TRBD1	TRBJ1-5	many	TGTGCCAGCAGGGAACAGGGGACCCCTTATCAGCCCCAGCATTTT	CASREQGTPYQPQHF
TRBV15	-	TRBJ1-1	many	TGTGCCACCAGCAGAGATCGAGGGGGGATGAACACTGAAGCTTTCTTT	CATSRDRGGMNTEAFF
TRBV9	-	TRBJ2-2	-	TGTGCCAGCAGCGACCCGATGGGGGCGGGAGCGAGCACCGGGGAGCTGTTTTTT	CASSDPMGAGASTGELFF
TRBV7-3	-	TRBJ2-2	many	TGTGCCAGCAGCCTGGGTGTTATGGATGGGAACACCGGGGAGCTGTTTTTT	CASSLGVMDGNTGELFF
TRBV19	-	TRBJ1-5	few	TGTGCCAGTAGTATGGGTAGGGGCTTACAGCCCCAGCATTTT	CASSMGRGLQPQHF
TRBV11-1	-	TRBJ2-4	-	TGTGCCAGCAGCCCCTTCGCCGAAGGGGGGATTCAGTACTTC	CASSPFAEGGIQYF
TRBV19	TRBD2	TRBJ2-7	-	TGTGCCACCTCAGCGGGATCACCTTACGAGCAGTACTTC	CATSAGSPYEQYF
TRBV6-1	-	TRBJ1-2	-	TGTGCCAGCGGGAAGGGGGGTTATGGCTACACCTTC	CASGKGGYGYTF
TRBV10-3	-	TRBJ2-2	many	TGTGCCATCAGTTCAGGGAAGCTAGCGTCCGGGGAGCTGTTTTTT	CAISSGKLASGELFF
TRBV6-1	-	TRBJ2-7	few	TGTGCCAGCAGGGGCGGAGGGTACTACGAGCAGTACTTC	CASRGGGYYEQYF
TRBV28	-	TRBJ2-1	-	TGTGCCAGCGCCGCTGACATCTTGGGCGATGAGCAGTTCTTC	CASAADILGDEQFF
TRBV27	-	TRBJ2-7	many	TGTGCCAGCAGGCCCGGACAGATATACGAGCAGTACTTC	CASRPGQIYEQYF
TRBV29-1	-	TRBJ1-3	-	TGCAGCGTTGAGGATTCGTTAAGACGGCCTGGAAACACCATATATTTT	CSVEDSLRRPGNTIYF
TRBV7-9	-	TRBJ2-7	once	TGTGCCAGCGGACTAAGAGGGTCCTACGAGCAGTACTTC	CASGLRGSYEQYF
TRBV6-1	TRBD2	TRBJ2-1	many	TGTGCCAGCAGTGTATTAGCGGGAGAGTTTGAGCAGTTCTTC	CASSVLAGEFEQFF
TRBV9	-	TRBJ1-5	few	TGTGCCAGCAGCGTCGCAGAGGGAACTCAGCCCCAGCATTTT	CASSVAEGTQPQHF